This T cell receptor (beta chain) was sequenced for a study of PD-1 blockade in mismatch repair-deficient tumors. Overall study: Patients had fewer than 15 mismatch repair-deficient cancer types and were previously treated and progressing.

TCRdb keeps only in-frame clones here, not all; method: immunoSEQ multiplex PCR. Of under 150,000 clones in the sample, about 88% were seen once. As for this clone: No antigen is known for it.

PCR or immunohistochemistry showed mismatch repair deficiency in every enrolled patient. TCR sequencing covered a few patients who responded to pembrolizumab. The CDR3 covers 15 residues. Trimming cost V 5 bases and J 7 bases, with 21 bases left between them. In germline, CDR1 is SGHAT, CDR2 FQNNGV. Notes on the study in general: After pembrolizumab, tumor-resident clones rose rapidly, then generally contracted before radiologic responses.

The chain uses TRBV11-2 and TRBJ2-7; possibly TRBD1 for D (6 bases). The source was peripheral blood, collected approximately 71 weeks after starting pembrolizumab. The origin of this receptor is an adult with mismatch repair-deficient cancer. The chain's CDR3 is CASSIGTRGPREQYF. The CDR3 coding sequence is TGTGCCAGCAGCATTGGGACACGGGGCCCTCGGGAGCAGTACTTC.